This T cell receptor beta chain comes out of a study of blood T cell repertoires in COVID-19. Study-level background: From the United States, Italy and Spain came samples of acute and convalescent COVID-19. PBMCs, B-cell-depleted T cells, or T cells provided the cDNA or gDNA that made up the material.

In the original processing: It was from reference gene primer amplification that nucleated cell counts were estimated. The data were produced by immunoSEQ multiplex PCR, yet TCRdb's version contains in-frame clones alone and is incomplete. The V and J calls and the clone size are those of that table, but D and trimming were determined from the DNA. The sample has 300,000 to 350,000 clones, approximately 90% seen once. This CDR3 region has 14 residues. V shed 3 bases, J shed 4 bases, and the junction held 3 bases outside the gene matches. Germline V CDR1 and CDR2: SGHKS, YYEKEE (reference sequence). This TCR was sampled from a young man with active or convalescent COVID-19. The chain uses TRBV5-5 and TRBJ2-3; 9 bases agree with TRBD2. Sequences were obtained from peripheral blood. CDR3 residues: CASSSGTSSDTQYF. The CDR3 DNA reads as TGTGCCAGCAGCTCAGGGACTAGCTCAGATACGCAGTATTTT.